One sample yielded the 8 T cell receptor beta chains listed below, sequenced in a study of T cell changes during pregnancy in multiple sclerosis. Only in-frame clones appear in the TCRdb table, and some are missing; sequencing was by immunoSEQ multiplex PCR. The repertoire consists of some 41,000 clones, with around nine tenths occurring once and the leading ten covering around 4.1%. The sample was CD8+ T cells from peripheral blood mononuclear cells, taken in the first trimester of pregnancy. These receptors were collected from a female donor with multiple sclerosis, enrolled in a pregnancy study.

This chain links TRBV13 with TRBJ1-1, with D tentatively TRBD1 (6 bases). V lost 6 bases and J 5 bases, leaving 16 bases between the germline ends. The CDR3 contains 14 residues. The V gene's germline CDR1 is PRHDT and CDR2 FYEKMQ (reference sequence). DNA for the CDR3: TGTGCCAGCAGACAACAGGGAGGGAGGACTGAAGCTTTCTTT. It encodes CASRQQGGRTEAFF.

Written as DNA, the CDR3 is TGTGCCAGCCGGGACAGGCAAAACTCCTACGAGCAGTACTTC. Its translation: CASRDRQNSYEQYF. This sequence joins TRBV2 and TRBJ2-7, with 8 bases that match TRBD1. Per germline, CDR1 SNHLY and CDR2 FYNNEI. The V gene end was trimmed by 8 bases and the J gene end by 0 bases; junction bases not matched to a gene: 6. The CDR3 runs 14 residues.

J is TRBJ2-7 and V is TRBV10-3, with D tentatively TRBD1 (6 bases). CDR1 and CDR2 (germline): ENHRY, SYGVKD. Trimming removed 3 bases at V and 1 base at J, with 16 bases between. The CDR3 extends over 16 amino acids. This CDR3 is CAISDKRQVGSYEQYF. The CDR3 DNA reads as TGTGCCATCAGTGACAAGAGACAGGTGGGTTCCTACGAGCAGTACTTC.

The chain couples TRBV18 to TRBJ2-1; a possible D gene is TRBD1 (6 bases). V was shortened by 2 bases and J by 10 bases, with 12 bases between the two germline ends. This CDR3 contains 13 residues. Germline V gives CDR1 KGHSH, CDR2 LQKENI. The CDR3 loop is CASSPKYRDEQFF. Written as DNA, the CDR3 is TGTGCCAGCTCACCAAAATACAGGGACGAGCAGTTCTTC.

The chain combines TRBV27 with TRBJ2-4; possible D gene TRBD2, 7 bases. Germline loops: CDR1 MNHEY, CDR2 SMNVEV (reference sequence). CDR3 length: 14 amino acids. V lost 8 bases and J 7 bases, leaving 18 bases between the germline ends. The CDR3: CASANGGPPNIQYF. The CDR3, as DNA: TGTGCCAGCGCGAACGGGGGGCCCCCGAACATTCAGTACTTC.

The V and J genes are TRBV10-3 and TRBJ2-2; weak D call: TRBD2 (5 bases). CDR1 is ENHRY and CDR2 is SYGVKD in the germline V gene. V was trimmed by 8 bases and J by 0 bases, leaving 10 bases between them. This CDR3 contains 14 residues. CDR3 amino acids: CAIGGKTNTGELFF. In DNA, the CDR3 is TGTGCCATCGGAGGCAAAACGAACACCGGGGAGCTGTTTTTT.

The rearrangement links TRBV9 to TRBJ1-2; 9 positions agree with TRBD1. J was trimmed by 1 base and V by 2 bases; bases with no gene match: 0. Germline V CDR1 and CDR2: SGDLS, YYNGEE. The CDR3 covers 14 residues. The CDR3 nucleotides read TGTGCCAGCAGCGTGACAGGGGGTAACTATGGCTACACCTTC. Protein sequence: CASSVTGGNYGYTF.

The rearrangement joins TRBV4-3 to TRBJ2-1; 14 nucleotides agree with TRBD2. The V gene's germline CDR1 is LGHNA and CDR2 YSLEER. The CDR3 is 14 residues long. Trimming took 4 bases from V and 9 from J; bases not matched to a gene: 2. The CDR3 nucleotides read TGCGCCAGCAGCCGACTAGCGGGGGGGGTTGAGCAGTTCTTC. It translates to CASSRLAGGVEQFF.